Shown below are 21 T cell receptor beta chains from a single sample sequenced in a study of cytomegalovirus exposure and HLA in healthy donors. Both 60 Vbeta primers and 13 Jbeta primers went into the PCR. Only in-frame clones appear in the TCRdb table, and some are missing; sequencing was by immunoSEQ multiplex PCR. The table lists about 200,000 clones, around four fifths of them singletons, with approximately 1.1% in the top ten. The material sequenced was PBMCs. The receptors were sampled from a woman aged 40 to 50 in good health and CMV-seronegative.

V usage is TRBV4-1 and J usage is TRBJ2-7; 7 positions match TRBD2. The junction had 8 bases not matched to a gene; V was cut back by 2 bases and J by 4 bases. The germline gives CDR1 MGHRA, CDR2 YSYEKL. The CDR3 contains 15 residues. The CDR3 sequence: CASSQRAGEGYEQYF. The CDR3 DNA reads TGCGCCAGCAGCCAACGTGCGGGAGAGGGGTACGAGCAGTACTTC.

The chain links TRBV7-8 to TRBJ2-1; the match to TRBD2 covers 12 bases. The CDR3 contains 15 residues. Germline assignment: CDR1 SGHVS and CDR2 FQNEAQ. Losses at the gene ends were 5 bases for V and 6 bases for J; bases not matched to a gene: 5. CDR3 DNA sequence: TGTGCCAGCAGCCTGGGACTAGCGGGTGTCAATGAGCAGTTCTTC. It encodes CASSLGLAGVNEQFF.

This clone showed up just a few times. The V gene is TRBV11-3, the J gene TRBJ2-1; possible D gene TRBD2, 5 bases. The length of the CDR3 is 16 residues. Germline values: CDR1 SGHNT, CDR2 YENEEA. The V and J ends lost 5 bases and 3 bases respectively, with 17 bases between them. CDR3: CASSQYSGADYNEQFF. CDR3 DNA: TGTGCCAGCAGCCAGTATAGTGGAGCGGACTACAATGAGCAGTTCTTC.

This sequence joins TRBV14 and TRBJ2-3; TRBD2 aligns across 13 bases. The CDR3 sequence is 17 residues long. The V gene end was trimmed by 4 bases and the J gene end by 3 bases; junction bases not matched to a gene: 7. CDR1 and CDR2 from the germline V gene are SGHDN and FVKESK. CDR3 bases: TGTGCCAGCAGCCCGCTGACTAGCGGGAGGACGACAGATACGCAGTATTTT. This encodes CASSPLTSGRTTDTQYF.

The V call is TRBV14, the J call TRBJ1-4; D is undetermined. Trimming cost V 1 base and J 3 bases, with 9 bases left between them. This CDR3 spans 15 amino acids. Germline CDR1 and CDR2: SGHDN and FVKESK. The CDR3 DNA sequence: TGTGCCAGCAGCCAAGTCCGGGGTCCTAATGAAAAACTGTTTTTT. Encoded protein: CASSQVRGPNEKLFF. The complete variable domain, with remaining parts taken from reference TRBV14 and TRBJ1-4, reads EAGVTQFPSHSVIEKGQTVTLRCDPISGHDNLYWYRRVMGKEIKFLLHFVKESKQDESGMPNNRFLAERTGGTYSTLKVQPAELEDSGVYFCASSQVRGPNEKLFFGSGTQLSVL.

This rearrangement joins TRBV6-1 to TRBJ1-1; D is perhaps TRBD1 (5 bases). Trimming pared 8 bases from V and 0 bases from J, leaving 13 bases between. There are 14 residues in the CDR3. Looked up from germline, CDR1 is MNHNS and CDR2 is SASEGT. CDR3 sequence: CASELDILNTEAFF. CDR3 in DNA: TGTGCCAGCGAACTGGACATTCTGAACACTGAAGCTTTCTTT.

This clone was detected a few times. V and J are TRBV5-1 and TRBJ2-7; maybe TRBD1 (5 bases). CDR3 length equals 14 residues. The germline CDR1 and CDR2 sequences are SGHRS and YFSETQ. V was cut by 5 bases and J by 1 base, with 13 bases left in between. DNA for the CDR3: TGCGCCAGCAGACGAGACAGTGATTCCTACGAGCAGTACTTC. Its protein is CASRRDSDSYEQYF.

This rearrangement joins TRBV5-4 to TRBJ2-1; the D gene is possibly TRBD2 (5 bases). CDR1 is SGHNT and CDR2 is YYREEE in the germline V gene (reference sequence). Trimming took off 4 bases at V and 4 bases at J, with 15 bases between the two ends. The CDR3 contains 15 residues. CDR3 residues: CASSLLASSYNEQFF. CDR3 nucleotide sequence: TGTGCCAGCAGCCTTCTAGCTTCTTCATACAATGAGCAGTTCTTC. Together with reference TRBV5-4 and TRBJ2-1, the CDR3 gives the full variable domain: ETGVTQSPTHLIKTRGQQVTLRCSSQSGHNTVSWYQQALGQGPQFIFQYYREEENGRGNFPPRFSGLQFPNYSSELNVNALELDDSALYLCASSLLASSYNEQFFGPGTRLTVL.

This sequence joins TRBV5-1 and TRBJ2-2; 11 nucleotides line up with TRBD2. The ends lost 0 bases at V and 6 bases at J; junction bases unmatched: 7. The germline V gene has CDR1 SGHRS and CDR2 YFSETQ. The CDR3 is made up of 17 amino acids. The CDR3 DNA reads as TGCGCCAGCAGCTTGGATACTAGCGGGAGTGGTGCCGGGGAGCTGTTTTTT. Protein product: CASSLDTSGSGAGELFF.

This clone has only one observation. The chain is built from TRBV7-2 and TRBJ1-1; D gene uncertain. The CDR3 length is 13 residues. Germline V gene data show CDR1 as SGHTA and CDR2 as FQGNSA. V was shortened by 5 bases and J by 1 base, with 8 bases between the two germline ends. The CDR3 region is CASSANRNTEAFF. CDR3 bases: TGTGCCAGCAGCGCGAACAGGAACACTGAAGCTTTCTTT.

The CDR3 nucleotides are TGTGCCAGCTCACCAGGTACTAGCGGGAGGGCCAGTGAGCAGTTCTTC. It yields the protein CASSPGTSGRASEQFF. V usage is TRBV18 and J usage is TRBJ2-1; 13 bases map to TRBD2. The trim removed 2 bases at V and 9 bases at J, leaving 7 bases unmatched. In germline, CDR1 is KGHSH, CDR2 LQKENI. The CDR3 spans 16 residues.

This clone was seen more than once but under ten times. V usage is TRBV6-4 and J usage is TRBJ2-3; TRBD2 aligns across 14 bases. The CDR3 is 16 residues long. With V trimmed by 7 bases and J by 0 bases, 3 bases remained unmatched. Germline CDR1 and CDR2: MRHNA and SNTAGT. The CDR3 sequence: CASNRLAGGSTDTQYF. The CDR3 region has the DNA TGTGCCAGCAACAGACTAGCGGGAGGGAGCACAGATACGCAGTATTTT.

V and J are TRBV5-1 and TRBJ2-7; D is possibly TRBD2 (6 bases). V was shortened by 4 bases and J by 6 bases, with 17 bases between the two germline ends. The CDR3 is made up of 14 amino acids. Germline assignment: CDR1 SGHRS and CDR2 YFSETQ. In DNA form, the CDR3 reads TGCGCCAGCAGCGATAGCGGTGGGTATGGCGAGCAGTACTTC. Translation: CASSDSGGYGEQYF.

The CDR3 nucleotides are TGTGCCAGCAGCTTAGATGCTAGCGGGATCTACGAGCAGTACGTC. Translation: CASSLDASGIYEQYV. The genes are TRBV7-8 and TRBJ2-7; 9 nucleotides line up with TRBD2. The CDR3 has 15 residues. Germline V gives CDR1 SGHVS, CDR2 FQNEAQ. With 1 base clipped from V and 3 bases from J, the junction kept 4 bases outside the gene matches.

This clone appeared a single time. The chain couples TRBV11-2 to TRBJ2-7, with D maybe TRBD1 (6 bases). This CDR3 contains 13 residues. Looked up from germline, CDR1 is SGHAT and CDR2 is FQNNGV. The V end lost 1 base, the J end lost 3 bases, and 7 bases lay between the germline ends. The CDR3 region is CASSLGQVYEQYV. In DNA form, the CDR3 reads TGTGCCAGCAGCTTAGGACAGGTCTACGAGCAGTACGTC.

This clone appeared once. The chain links TRBV13 to TRBJ2-1; TRBD1 matches at 7 bases. CDR3 size: 16 residues. CDR1 is PRHDT, CDR2 FYEKMQ, per germline (reference sequence). Unmatched junction bases numbered 7, after V lost 5 bases and J lost 0 bases. The CDR3 loop is CASSRLGQRSYNEQFF. The CDR3 nucleotides are TGTGCCAGCAGCCGTTTGGGACAGCGCTCCTACAATGAGCAGTTCTTC.

V gene TRBV7-3 combines with J gene TRBJ1-5, with TRBD1 identical over 7 bases. Germline-derived CDR1 and CDR2 are SGHTA and FQGTGA. The CDR3 has 13 amino acids. Germline trimming cut 5 bases from V and 7 bases from J; bases unmatched to any gene: 5. CDR3 DNA sequence: TGTGCCAGCAGCCCGACAGGGATCCAGCCCCAGCATTTT. This sequence encodes CASSPTGIQPQHF.

The genes are TRBV11-3 and TRBJ2-2, with D perhaps matching TRBD1 (5 bases). CDR1 and CDR2 from the germline V gene are SGHNT and YENEEA. This CDR3 spans 15 amino acids. Trimming removed 6 bases at V and 4 bases at J, with 15 bases between. The CDR3 protein is CASSPDRSLTGELFF. CDR3 in DNA: TGTGCCAGCAGTCCTGACAGAAGCCTCACCGGGGAGCTGTTTTTT.

This clone was picked up a small number of times. The chain has TRBV7-6 and TRBJ2-3; unclear D gene. V shed 4 bases and J shed 6 bases, with 8 bases lying between them. Germline V gene lookup returns CDR1 SGHVS and CDR2 FNYEAQ. The CDR3 runs to 12 residues. CDR3 DNA sequence: TGTGCCAGCAGCTCCCAGATTGATACGCAGTATTTT. Its protein is CASSSQIDTQYF.

In this sample, this clone turned up a few times. Germline is not matched at one junction end, which may reflect a read error. The V call is TRBV7-9, the J call TRBJ2-3; D is perhaps TRBD2 (5 bases). There are 15 residues in the CDR3. Germline values: CDR1 SEHNR, CDR2 FQNEAQ (reference sequence). The CDR3 spells CSSSLGFSGTDTQYF. CDR3 nucleotides: TGTTCCAGCAGCTTAGGTTTTAGCGGCACAGATACGCAGTATTTT. Using reference TRBV7-9 and TRBJ2-3 for the parts outside the CDR3, the full variable domain is DTGVSQNPRHKITKRGQNVTFRCDPISEHNRLYWYRQTLGQGPEFLTYFQNEAQLEKSRLLSDRFSAERPKGSFSTLEIQRTEQGDSAMYLCSSSLGFSGTDTQYFGPGTRLTVL.

The chain carries TRBV27 and TRBJ1-5, with 7 bases that match TRBD1. The CDR3 runs to 15 residues. Germline V gene lookup returns CDR1 MNHEY and CDR2 SMNVEV (reference sequence). V trimming: 5 bases; J trimming: 3 bases; junction bases outside the gene matches: 7. CDR3: CASSPGTDHNQPQHF. The DNA of the CDR3 is TGTGCCAGCAGTCCAGGGACAGATCACAATCAGCCCCAGCATTTT.